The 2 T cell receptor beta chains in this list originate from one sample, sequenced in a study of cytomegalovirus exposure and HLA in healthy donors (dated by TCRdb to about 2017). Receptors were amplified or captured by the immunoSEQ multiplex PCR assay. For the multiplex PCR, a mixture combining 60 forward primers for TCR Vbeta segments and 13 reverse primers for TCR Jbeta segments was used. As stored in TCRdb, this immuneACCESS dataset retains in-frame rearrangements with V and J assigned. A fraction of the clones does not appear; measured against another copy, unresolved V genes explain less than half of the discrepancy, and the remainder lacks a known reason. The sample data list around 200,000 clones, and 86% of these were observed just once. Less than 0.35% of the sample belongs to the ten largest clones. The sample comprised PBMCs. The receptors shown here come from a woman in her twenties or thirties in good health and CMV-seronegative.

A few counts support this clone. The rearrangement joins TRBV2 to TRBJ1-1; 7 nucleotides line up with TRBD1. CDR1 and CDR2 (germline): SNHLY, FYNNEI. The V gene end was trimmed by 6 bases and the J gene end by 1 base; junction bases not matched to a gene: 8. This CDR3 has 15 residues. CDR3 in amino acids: CASRRDSPWNTEAFF. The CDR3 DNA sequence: TGTGCCAGCAGGCGGGACAGCCCCTGGAACACTGAAGCTTTCTTT.

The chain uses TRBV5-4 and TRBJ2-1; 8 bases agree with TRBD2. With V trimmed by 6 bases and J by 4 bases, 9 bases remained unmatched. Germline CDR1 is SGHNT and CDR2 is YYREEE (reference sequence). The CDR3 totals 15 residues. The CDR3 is CASNRGGPGYNEQFF. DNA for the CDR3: TGTGCCAGCAACCGGGGGGGTCCGGGGTACAATGAGCAGTTCTTC.